This T cell receptor beta chain emerged from a study of blood T cell repertoires in COVID-19. Across the whole study: Sample material is recorded as cDNA or gDNA derived from T cells, B-cell-depleted T cells, or PBMCs.

Original data processing: How many nucleated cells were present was estimated from reference gene primer amplification. Repertoires were generated with immunoSEQ multiplex PCR, while TCRdb's copy carries only in-frame clones and drops some. V and J calls and clone size come straight from that table; D and trimming were deduced from the DNA. In the table there are 540,000 or so clones, less than 90% of which are singletons. CDR1 and CDR2 (germline): LNHNV, YYDKDF (reference sequence). V was cut by 1 base and J by 2 bases, with 6 bases left in between. The CDR3 spans 13 residues. Seattle's cohort entered during active infection and was followed longitudinally.

Source material: peripheral blood. This clonotype was sampled from a woman aged 45-60 years with COVID-19, enrolled during active disease. The chain links TRBV15 to TRBJ2-7; D ambiguous. The CDR3 sequence: CATSRGGTYEQYF. The CDR3 DNA reads TGTGCCACCAGCAGAGGAGGTACCTACGAGCAGTACTTC.